The present TCR beta chain was sequenced within a study of CD4 T cells in relation to SARS-CoV-2 and coronaviruses. Study-wide background: Negative control cultures got HIV-1 Nef peptides or no peptide.

As to this clone: Its antigen is currently unknown.

Findings of the study overall: Samples before the pandemic and after infection were not matched within any donor.

Before the COVID-19 pandemic, during about 2011-2019, CD4+ T cells were taken from unexposed donors. The cells were cultured for less than twelve days before CD4+ T cells were isolated. Unexposed-donor CD4+ T cells were probed with SARS-CoV-2 S/N and four cold-coronavirus spikes, cells permitting. The CDR3 loop spans 15 amino acids. The germline gives CDR1 MNHEY, CDR2 SVGEGT. V was shortened by 2 bases and J by 2 bases, with 11 bases between the two germline ends. Method: immunoSEQ multiplex PCR; TCRdb's copy keeps in-frame clones and lacks some. The repertoire holds more than 15,000 clones, with approximately 78% as singletons.

The sequenced material came from CD4+ T cells from PBMCs, cultured in vitro. The genes are TRBV6-2 or TRBV6-3 and TRBJ2-3; no clear D gene. The receptor was derived from a human donor in good health. The chain's CDR3 is CASSYLRPPTDTQYF. In nucleotides, the CDR3 is TGTGCCAGCAGTTACCTCCGTCCTCCCACAGATACGCAGTATTTT.